One and the same sample provided the 3 T cell receptor beta chains below, sequenced in a study of OX40 agonist ivuxolimab in advanced cancers. This table comes from immunoSEQ multiplex PCR, and its TCRdb copy is limited to in-frame clones, with some not included. The sample gives about 73,000 clones, about 92% of which show up once; about 9.1% is in the top ten. Material: CD4+ or CD8+ T cells sorted from blood, obtained in a trial of the OX40 agonist ivuxolimab. These TCRs come from an adult with an advanced solid tumor such as melanoma, head and neck, liver or kidney cancer.

This clone was observed a single time. The CDR3 coding sequence is TGTGCCAGCAGCGTCAATCCGGGACAGCGAGGGGGGGCCAACGTCCTGACTTTC. This gives the protein CASSVNPGQRGGANVLTF. V gene TRBV9 combines with J gene TRBJ2-6; 7 bases align to TRBD1. The germline V gene has CDR1 SGDLS and CDR2 YYNGEE. Trimming at V came to 2 bases and at J to 4 bases, leaving 12 bases not matched to a gene. The CDR3 is made up of 18 amino acids.

The chain carries TRBV7-9 and TRBJ2-7; 10 bases fit TRBD1. The germline gives CDR1 SEHNR, CDR2 FQNEAQ (reference sequence). The CDR3 loop spans 16 amino acids. V was pared by 6 bases and J by 4 bases, with 12 bases of the junction left unmatched. This chain's CDR3 is CASRNTGTGENYEQYF. In DNA form, the CDR3 reads TGTGCCAGCAGGAACACGGGGACAGGGGAAAATTACGAGCAGTACTTC. Filled out from reference TRBV7-9 and TRBJ2-7, the complete variable domain reads DTGVSQNPRHKITKRGQNVTFRCDPISEHNRLYWYRQTLGQGPEFLTYFQNEAQLEKSRLLSDRFSAERPKGSFSTLEIQRTEQGDSAMYLCASRNTGTGENYEQYFGPGTRLTVT.

This chain connects TRBV6-1 to TRBJ2-3; D is ambiguous. This CDR3 region has 15 residues. Per the germline V gene, CDR1 is MNHNS and CDR2 is SASEGT. The V gene lost 11 bases and the J gene lost 0 bases, with 18 bases spanning the gap. The CDR3 spells CALTDNWGSTDTQYF. CDR3 DNA sequence: TGTGCCCTTACCGATAACTGGGGAAGCACAGATACGCAGTATTTT.